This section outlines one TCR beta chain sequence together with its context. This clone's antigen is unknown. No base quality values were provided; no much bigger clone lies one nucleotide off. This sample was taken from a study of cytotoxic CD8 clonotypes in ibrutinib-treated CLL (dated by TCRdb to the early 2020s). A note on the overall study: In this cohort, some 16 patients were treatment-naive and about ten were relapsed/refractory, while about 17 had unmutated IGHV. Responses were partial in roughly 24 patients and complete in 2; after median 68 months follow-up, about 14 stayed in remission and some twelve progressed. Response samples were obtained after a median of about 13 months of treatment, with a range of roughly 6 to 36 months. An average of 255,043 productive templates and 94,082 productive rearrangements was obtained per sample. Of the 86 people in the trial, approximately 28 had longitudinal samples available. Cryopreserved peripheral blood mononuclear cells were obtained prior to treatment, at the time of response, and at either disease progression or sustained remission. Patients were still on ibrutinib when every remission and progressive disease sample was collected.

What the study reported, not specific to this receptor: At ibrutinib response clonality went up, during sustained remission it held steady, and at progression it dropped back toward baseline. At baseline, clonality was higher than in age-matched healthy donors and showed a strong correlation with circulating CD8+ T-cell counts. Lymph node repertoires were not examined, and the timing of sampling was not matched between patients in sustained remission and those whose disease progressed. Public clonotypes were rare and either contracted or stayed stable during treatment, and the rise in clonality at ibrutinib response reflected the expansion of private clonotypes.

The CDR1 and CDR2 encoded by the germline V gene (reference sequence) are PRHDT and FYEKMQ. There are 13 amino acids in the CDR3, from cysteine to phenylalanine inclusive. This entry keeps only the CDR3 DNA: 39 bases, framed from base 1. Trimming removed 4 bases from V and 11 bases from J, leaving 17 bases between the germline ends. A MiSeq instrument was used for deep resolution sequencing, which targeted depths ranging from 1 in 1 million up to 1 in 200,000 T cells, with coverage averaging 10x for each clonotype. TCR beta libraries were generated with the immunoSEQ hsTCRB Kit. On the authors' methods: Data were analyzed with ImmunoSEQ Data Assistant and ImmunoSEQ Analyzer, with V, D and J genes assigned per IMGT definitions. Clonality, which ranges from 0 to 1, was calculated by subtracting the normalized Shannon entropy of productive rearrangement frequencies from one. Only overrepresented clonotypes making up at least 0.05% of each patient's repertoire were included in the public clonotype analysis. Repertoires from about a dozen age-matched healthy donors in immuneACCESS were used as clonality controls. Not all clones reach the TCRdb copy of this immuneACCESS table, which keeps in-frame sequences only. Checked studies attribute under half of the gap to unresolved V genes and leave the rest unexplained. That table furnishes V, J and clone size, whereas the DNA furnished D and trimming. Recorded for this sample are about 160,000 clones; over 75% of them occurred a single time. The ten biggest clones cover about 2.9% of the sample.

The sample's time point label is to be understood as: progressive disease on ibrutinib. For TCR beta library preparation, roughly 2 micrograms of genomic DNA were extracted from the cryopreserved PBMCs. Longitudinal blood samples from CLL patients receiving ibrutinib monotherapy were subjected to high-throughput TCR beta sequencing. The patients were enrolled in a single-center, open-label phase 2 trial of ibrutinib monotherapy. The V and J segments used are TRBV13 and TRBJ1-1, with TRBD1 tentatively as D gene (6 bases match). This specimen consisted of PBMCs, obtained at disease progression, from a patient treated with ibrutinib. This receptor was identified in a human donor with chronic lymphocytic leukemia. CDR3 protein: CASSSDTGRGAFF. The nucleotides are TGTGCCAGCAGCTCGGACACAGGGCGAGGCGCTTTCTTT.